The present entry profiles one T cell receptor beta chain with its context. The antigen is undetermined. Generated by immunoSEQ multiplex PCR, the TCRdb table keeps only in-frame clones and is missing some. The sample shows 75,000 to 100,000 clones, around 88% of them seen only once. This record belongs to a study of radiotherapy plus CTLA-4 blockade in lung cancer. Study at large: Objective responses were observed in 18% of patients, and disease control was achieved by 30% to 40%. General study points: Early shifts in blood T cell clones, with interferon-beta, reportedly predicted response best. In blood, after radiotherapy plus ipilimumab, tumor-derived TCR clones expanded.

The CDR3 contains 15 residues. V lost 3 bases and J 3 bases, leaving 12 bases between the germline ends. Germline V gene lookup returns CDR1 SGHVS and CDR2 FQNEAQ. Patients with chemo-refractory metastatic non-small-cell lung cancer received focal radiation plus CTLA-4 blockade with ipilimumab. The source material was peripheral blood, sampled from a patient treated with radiotherapy plus ipilimumab. This TCR came from a human donor with non-small cell lung cancer that progressed on radiotherapy plus ipilimumab. The J gene is TRBJ1-3, the V gene TRBV7-8; tentatively, D is TRBD1 (5 bases). CDR3 nucleotides: TGTGCCAGCAGCTTGAGGGGTGTATTTGGAAACACCATATATTTT. The encoded protein is CASSLRGVFGNTIYF.